This T cell receptor beta chain was captured by sequencing in a study of T cells in tuberculosis. The protocol was immunoSEQ multiplex PCR, while the TCRdb copy is restricted to in-frame clones and leaves out a portion. The data show fewer than 45,000 clones, nearly 95% seen once. On this clone itself: Its antigen remains unknown.

Germline V CDR1 and CDR2: SNHLY, FYNNEI. Trimming removed 3 bases from V and 1 base from J, with 6 bases in between. This CDR3 spans 13 amino acids. Broader study findings: Active tuberculosis alpha repertoires lay closer to GMM-specific TCRs than controls'.

This receptor was obtained from a donor aged 10 to 29 with latent tuberculosis or without tuberculosis infection. The rearrangement links TRBV2 to TRBJ1-1; a weak D match, TRBD1 (5 bases). Sequencing used PBMCs. The CDR3 coding sequence is TGTGCCAGCAGTGACGACAGGAACACTGAAGCTTTCTTT. This sequence encodes CASSDDRNTEAFF. The full variable domain, with the rest looked up from reference TRBV2 and TRBJ1-1, is EPEVTQTPSHQVTQMGQEVILRCVPISNHLYFYWYRQILGQKVEFLVSFYNNEISEKSEIFDDQFSVERPDGSNFTLKIRSTKLEDSAMYFCASSDDRNTEAFFGQGTRLTVV.